What follows is one T cell receptor (beta chain) and its context. This sample is drawn from a study of T cell changes during pregnancy in multiple sclerosis. This table comes from immunoSEQ multiplex PCR, and its TCRdb copy is limited to in-frame clones, with some not included. This sample has over 70,000 clones, with 85% to 95% found just once. This clonotype originated in a female donor with multiple sclerosis, enrolled in a pregnancy study. Material: peripheral blood, obtained in the third trimester of pregnancy.

CDR3 nucleotides: TGCAGCGTTACCCCGACAGGCTTGGGGACAGATGAGTTCTTC. This encodes CSVTPTGLGTDEFF. The rearrangement links TRBV29-1 to TRBJ2-1, with 7 bases identical to TRBD1. Germline CDR1 is SQVTM and CDR2 is ANQGSEA. The V segment lost 5 bases and the J segment 14 bases; nucleotides outside the gene matches: 18. The CDR3 is 14 amino acids.